Shown below are 15 T cell receptor beta chains from a single sample sequenced in a study of shared clonotypes between healthy human individuals. Generated by immunoSEQ multiplex PCR, the TCRdb table keeps only in-frame clones and is missing some. Of approximately 350,000 clones listed, about 96% are singletons. Sequenced sample: memory CD8+ T cells sorted from blood. Stated subset: CD45RO+ cells pooled with CCR7-negative TemRA cells. Receptors were obtained from a man younger than 45 in good health.

This chain links TRBV27 with TRBJ2-1; TRBD2 is a possible D gene (5 bases). CDR1 and CDR2 from the germline V gene are MNHEY and SMNVEV (reference sequence). Trimming shortened V by 6 bases and J by 8 bases, and 17 bases separated the two germline ends. The CDR3 has 14 residues. CDR3 loop: CASSPLYSSDEQFF. For the CDR3, the DNA is TGTGCCAGCAGCCCTCTTTATAGTAGCGATGAGCAGTTCTTC.

A word on this clone: In the same sample, other DNA sequences code for this CDR3. V and J are TRBV19 and TRBJ1-5; D gene uncertain. This CDR3 has 15 amino acids. Germline CDR1 is LNHDA and CDR2 is SQIVND (reference sequence). V lost 3 bases to trimming and J lost 2 bases, with 11 bases between them. The CDR3 loop is CASSIFGQGNQPQHF. DNA for the CDR3: TGTGCCAGTAGTATCTTTGGGCAGGGCAATCAGCCCCAGCATTTT.

The chain joins TRBV28 to TRBJ2-3; no clear D gene. Germline-derived CDR1 and CDR2 are MDHEN and SYDVKM. V shed 7 bases and J shed 2 bases, with 16 bases lying between them. The CDR3 loop spans 15 amino acids. The CDR3 is CASIIGKTTTDTQYF. CDR3 nucleotides: TGTGCCAGCATAATTGGTAAGACAACCACAGATACGCAGTATTTT.

This chain links TRBV9 with TRBJ1-2, with 7 bases aligning to TRBD1. Germline lookup yields CDR1 SGDLS and CDR2 YYNGEE. The V and J ends lost 0 bases and 1 base, in that order; junction bases with no gene match: 9. The CDR3 length is 17 residues. CDR3 region: CASSVGDSVIYNYGYTF. In DNA, the CDR3 is TGTGCCAGCAGCGTAGGGGACAGCGTCATATATAACTATGGCTACACCTTC.

Regarding this clone: This sample also contains other DNA sequences that code for the same CDR3. V usage is TRBV7-2 and J usage is TRBJ2-7; 12 bases align to TRBD2. This CDR3 is built from 14 residues. After removal of 3 bases from V and 3 bases from J, the junction contained 0 bases not matched to a gene. Germline V gives CDR1 SGHTA, CDR2 FQGNSA. The CDR3 loop is CASSLTSGSYEQYF. CDR3 in DNA: TGTGCCAGCAGCTTGACTAGCGGGAGCTACGAGCAGTACTTC.

Concerning this clone: Distinct nucleotide sequences in the sample also encode this CDR3. The genes are TRBV28 and TRBJ1-5; D gene unclear. This CDR3 is 14 amino acids long. Germline V CDR1 and CDR2: MDHEN, SYDVKM. Trimming cost V 0 bases and J 0 bases, with 3 bases left between them. The CDR3 region has the DNA TGTGCCAGCAGTTTATGGGATAGCAATCAGCCCCAGCATTTT. Encoded protein: CASSLWDSNQPQHF. Full variable domain (remainder filled in from reference TRBV28 and TRBJ1-5): DVKVTQSSRYLVKRTGEKVFLECVQDMDHENMFWYRQDPGLGLRLIYFSYDVKMKEKGDIPEGYSVSREKKERFSLILESASTNQTSMYLCASSLWDSNQPQHFGDGTRLSIL.

The sample holds one count of this clone. The rearrangement joins TRBV5-1 to TRBJ2-1; D may be TRBD2 (6 bases). Deletions cut 7 bases from V and 0 bases from J, with 26 bases between. Per the germline V gene, CDR1 is SGHRS and CDR2 is YFSETQ. This CDR3 has 19 amino acids. CDR3 bases: TGCGCCAGCGACCCCGGGACTTTCTCCCCCGTGGGCTCCTACAATGAGCAGTTCTTC. Protein product: CASDPGTFSPVGSYNEQFF.

CDR3 bases: TGTGCCAGCTCAGCGCTTCGGGGCTCCTACGAGCAGTACTTC. Residues: CASSALRGSYEQYF. The rearrangement joins TRBV18 to TRBJ2-7, with D perhaps TRBD2 (5 bases). CDR1 KGHSH and CDR2 LQKENI come from the germline V gene. The ends were cut back, 5 bases at V and 0 bases at J, with 11 bases in the middle. The CDR3 is made up of 14 amino acids.

This clone came up once. This chain connects TRBV7-9 to TRBJ2-4; 10 bases agree with TRBD1. The CDR3 spans 16 residues. The ends lost 5 bases at V and 6 bases at J; junction bases unmatched: 10. Germline CDR1 and CDR2: SEHNR and FQNEAQ (reference sequence). CDR3 residues: CASSPTLGQGGNIQYF. In DNA form, the CDR3 reads TGTGCCAGCAGCCCAACTCTCGGACAGGGGGGAAACATTCAGTACTTC.

V is TRBV5-1 and J is TRBJ1-2, with D maybe TRBD1 (5 bases). CDR3 length equals 13 residues. Germline CDR1 SGHRS, CDR2 YFSETQ. V lost 4 bases to trimming and J lost 8 bases, with 15 bases between them. This chain's CDR3 is CASSVGEGDGYTF. The DNA of the CDR3 is TGCGCCAGCAGCGTGGGGGAGGGTGACGGCTACACCTTC.

V is TRBV6-5 and J is TRBJ1-2, with 7 positions matching TRBD1. Germline CDR1 is MNHEY and CDR2 is SVGAGI. The CDR3 is made up of 14 amino acids. V lost 3 bases, J lost 2 bases, and 3 bases stayed unmatched. CDR3 residues: CASSYPDRNYGYTF. CDR3 nucleotide sequence: TGTGCCAGCAGTTATCCGGACAGGAACTATGGCTACACCTTC.

This rearrangement joins TRBV6-5 to TRBJ1-5; D remains unclear. The CDR3 has 14 amino acids. V lost 5 bases, J lost 3 bases, and 11 bases lay in between. The germline V gene has CDR1 MNHEY and CDR2 SVGAGI. This CDR3 reads CASSSVRPNQPQHF. CDR3 nucleotides: TGTGCCAGCAGTAGTGTTCGGCCCAATCAGCCCCAGCATTTT.

This chain joins TRBV28 and TRBJ2-1, with 8 bases aligning to TRBD2. V shed 3 bases, J shed 7 bases, and the junction held 11 bases outside the gene matches. Looked up from germline, CDR1 is MDHEN and CDR2 is SYDVKM. This CDR3 region has 16 residues. The CDR3 here is CASSFQRERWANEQFF. CDR3 sequence (DNA): TGTGCCAGCAGTTTCCAGCGGGAGAGATGGGCGAATGAGCAGTTCTTC. Using reference TRBV28 and TRBJ2-1 for the parts outside the CDR3, the full variable domain is DVKVTQSSRYLVKRTGEKVFLECVQDMDHENMFWYRQDPGLGLRLIYFSYDVKMKEKGDIPEGYSVSREKKERFSLILESASTNQTSMYLCASSFQRERWANEQFFGPGTRLTVL.

The count of this clone is one. The chain has TRBV28 and TRBJ2-7; possibly TRBD2 for D (5 bases). There are 10 residues in the CDR3. V was cut by 5 bases and J by 7 bases, with 6 bases left in between. Germline values: CDR1 MDHEN, CDR2 SYDVKM. The CDR3 reads CASSGREQYF. CDR3 DNA sequence: TGTGCCAGCAGTGGGAGAGAGCAGTACTTC.

This chain links TRBV7-9 with TRBJ2-5; 7 nucleotides align to TRBD1. Germline values: CDR1 SEHNR, CDR2 FQNEAQ (reference sequence). Losses at the gene ends were 5 bases for V and 2 bases for J; bases not matched to a gene: 5. This CDR3 is 14 amino acids long. The CDR3 DNA is TGTGCCAGCAGCGTAACAGGGGTTCAAGAGACCCAGTACTTC. Translation: CASSVTGVQETQYF.